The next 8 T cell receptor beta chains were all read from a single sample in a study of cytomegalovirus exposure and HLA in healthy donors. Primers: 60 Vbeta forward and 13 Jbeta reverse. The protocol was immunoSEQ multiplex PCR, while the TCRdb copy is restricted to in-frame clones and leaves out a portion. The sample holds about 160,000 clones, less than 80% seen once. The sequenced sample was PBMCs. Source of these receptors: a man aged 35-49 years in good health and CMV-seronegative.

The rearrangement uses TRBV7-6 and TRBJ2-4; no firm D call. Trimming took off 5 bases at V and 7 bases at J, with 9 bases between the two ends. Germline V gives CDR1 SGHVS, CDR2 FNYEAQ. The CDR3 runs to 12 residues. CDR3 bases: TGTGCCAGCAGCCCGAACAAGAACATTCAGTACTTC. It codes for CASSPNKNIQYF.

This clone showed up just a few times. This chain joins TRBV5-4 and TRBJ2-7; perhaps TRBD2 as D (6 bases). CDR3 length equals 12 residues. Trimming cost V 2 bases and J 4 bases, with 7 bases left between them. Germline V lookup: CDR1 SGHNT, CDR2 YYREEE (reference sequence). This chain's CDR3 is CASSFGGYEQYF. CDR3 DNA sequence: TGTGCCAGCAGCTTCGGGGGTTACGAGCAGTACTTC. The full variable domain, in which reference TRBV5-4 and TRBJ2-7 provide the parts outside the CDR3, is ETGVTQSPTHLIKTRGQQVTLRCSSQSGHNTVSWYQQALGQGPQFIFQYYREEENGRGNFPPRFSGLQFPNYSSELNVNALELDDSALYLCASSFGGYEQYFGPGTRLTVT.

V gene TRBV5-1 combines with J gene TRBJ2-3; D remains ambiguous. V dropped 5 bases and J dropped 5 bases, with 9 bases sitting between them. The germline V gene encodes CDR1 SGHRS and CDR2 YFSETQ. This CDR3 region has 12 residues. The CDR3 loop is CASSTVRDTQYF. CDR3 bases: TGCGCCAGCAGTACCGTGAGAGATACGCAGTATTTT.

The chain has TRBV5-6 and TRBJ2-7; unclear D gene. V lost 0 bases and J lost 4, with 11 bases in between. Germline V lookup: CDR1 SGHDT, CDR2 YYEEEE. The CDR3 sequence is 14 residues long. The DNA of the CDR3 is TGTGCCAGCAGCTTGGTTGGTAGCCCTTACGAGCAGTACTTC. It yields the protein CASSLVGSPYEQYF.

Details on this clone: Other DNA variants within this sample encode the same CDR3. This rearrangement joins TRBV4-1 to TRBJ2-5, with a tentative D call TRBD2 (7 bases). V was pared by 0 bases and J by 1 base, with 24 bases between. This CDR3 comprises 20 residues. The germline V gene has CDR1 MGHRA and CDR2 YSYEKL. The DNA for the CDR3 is TGCGCCAGCAGCCAAGATTTAGGGGGGGGTAGAGTCGGCATCCAAGAGACCCAGTACTTC. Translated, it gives CASSQDLGGGRVGIQETQYF.

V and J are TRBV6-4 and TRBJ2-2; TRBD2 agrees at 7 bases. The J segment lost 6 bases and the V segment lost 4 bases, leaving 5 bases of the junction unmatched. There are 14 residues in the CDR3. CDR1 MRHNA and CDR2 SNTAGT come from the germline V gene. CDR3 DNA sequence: TGTGCCAGCAGTGCCAGGACTAGAGCCGGGGAGCTGTTTTTT. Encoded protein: CASSARTRAGELFF.

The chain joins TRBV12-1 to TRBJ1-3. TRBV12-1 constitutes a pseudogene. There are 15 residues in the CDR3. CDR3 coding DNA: TGTGCCAGCAGCTCTACGGGGGTCTCTGGAAACACCATATATTTT. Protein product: CASSSTGVSGNTIYF.

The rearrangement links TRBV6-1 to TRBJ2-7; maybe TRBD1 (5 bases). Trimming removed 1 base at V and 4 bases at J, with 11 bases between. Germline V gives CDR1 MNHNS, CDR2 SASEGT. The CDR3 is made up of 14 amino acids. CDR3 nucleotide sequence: TGTGCCAGCAGTGAAGTTCAGGGCTCGTACGAGCAGTACTTC. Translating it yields CASSEVQGSYEQYF.